These 12 T cell receptor beta chains came from one sample sequenced in a study of cytomegalovirus exposure and HLA in healthy donors. Amplification used 60 Vbeta primers and 13 Jbeta primers. Using immunoSEQ multiplex PCR, the repertoire was profiled, and TCRdb retains in-frame clones only, with some absent. The sample lists 100,000 to 150,000 clones, around 77% seen once, with about 13% in the top ten. Sequencing was carried out using PBMCs. Receptors were obtained from a woman between 35 and 50 years old in good health and CMV-seropositive.

This chain links TRBV5-6 with TRBJ1-3; D remains ambiguous. With 0 bases removed from V and 0 bases from J, the gap between germline ends came to 7 bases. The CDR3 spans 15 residues. CDR1 and CDR2 from the germline V gene are SGHDT and YYEEEE. The CDR3, as DNA: TGTGCCAGCAGCTTGGGCACAGCCTCTGGAAACACCATATATTTT. Translated, it gives CASSLGTASGNTIYF.

The V call is TRBV2, the J call TRBJ2-1; 11 bases match TRBD2. Germline CDR1 reads SNHLY; CDR2 reads FYNNEI. The CDR3 consists of 13 residues. The junction had 7 bases not matched to a gene; V was cut back by 9 bases and J by 9 bases. In DNA, the CDR3 is TGTGCCAGTATAGCGGGAGGGCCAGTTGAGCAGTTCTTC. It specifies CASIAGGPVEQFF.

The V gene is TRBV11-2, the J gene TRBJ1-1, with unresolved D. Germline V CDR1 and CDR2: SGHAT, FQNNGV. Trimming shortened V by 5 bases and J by 0 bases, and 10 bases separated the two germline ends. The CDR3 runs to 14 residues. The CDR3 sequence: CASSPRRVNTEAFF. CDR3 DNA: TGTGCCAGCAGCCCGAGACGGGTGAACACTGAAGCTTTCTTT.

The V and J genes are TRBV30 and TRBJ1-2; D unresolved. This CDR3 contains 13 residues. From germline, CDR1 is GTSNPN and CDR2 SVGIG (reference sequence). V lost 4 bases and J lost 8, with 17 bases in between. The CDR3 sequence: CAWNPGARRGYTF. CDR3 DNA sequence: TGTGCCTGGAACCCCGGTGCCCGGAGGGGCTACACCTTC.

V usage is TRBV19 and J usage is TRBJ2-3; 8 bases match TRBD1. The CDR3 is 14 residues long. CDR1 is LNHDA, CDR2 SQIVND, per germline (reference sequence). J gave up 6 bases and V 4 bases, and 6 bases lay outside the gene matches. CDR3 sequence reads: CASSTQGAVDTQYF. In nucleotides, the CDR3 is TGTGCCAGTAGTACCCAGGGGGCCGTGGATACGCAGTATTTT.

This sequence joins TRBV7-9 and TRBJ2-5; perhaps TRBD1 as D (6 bases). The DNA end favors TRBJ2-7, so the J call may be wrong. CDR1 SEHNR and CDR2 FQNEAQ come from the germline V gene (reference sequence). The CDR3 extends over 15 amino acids. CDR3 amino acids: CASSLDGDNSYEQYF. CDR3 DNA: TGTGCCAGCAGCTTGGACGGGGACAACTCCTACGAGCAGTACTTC.

V and J are TRBV15 and TRBJ1-2; D is ambiguous. CDR1 is LNHNV and CDR2 is YYDKDF in the germline V gene (reference sequence). V lost 8 bases to trimming and J lost 1 base, with 14 bases between them. This CDR3 spans 14 amino acids. This CDR3 is CATSRGGFNYGYTF. CDR3 bases: TGTGCCACCTCCCGCGGAGGGTTTAACTATGGCTACACCTTC.

The V gene is TRBV5-1, the J gene TRBJ2-1; TRBD1 aligns across 9 bases. Trimming removed 4 bases from V and 9 bases from J; junction bases left unmatched: 5. The V gene's germline CDR1 is SGHRS and CDR2 YFSETQ. CDR3 length: 13 amino acids. CDR3 DNA sequence: TGCGCCAGCAGCGGGGACAGGGTTCTTGAGCAGTTCTTC. Its protein is CASSGDRVLEQFF.

This clone was observed a handful of times. The chain carries TRBV11-2 and TRBJ2-1; the match to TRBD2 covers 7 bases. The CDR3 is 16 residues long. CDR1 is SGHAT, CDR2 FQNNGV, per germline. V lost 5 bases and J lost 2; bases outside the gene matches: 9. Here the CDR3 DNA reads TGTGCCAGCAGCCATCAGGGAGGGGAACCCTACAATGAGCAGTTCTTC. Its protein product is CASSHQGGEPYNEQFF. Full variable domain (missing parts from reference TRBV11-2 and TRBJ2-1): EAGVAQSPRYKIIEKRQSVAFWCNPISGHATLYWYQQILGQGPKLLIQFQNNGVVDDSQLPKDRFSAERLKGVDSTLKIQPAKLEDSAVYLCASSHQGGEPYNEQFFGPGTRLTVL.

The table lists this clone with a few counts. The chain recombines TRBV5-6 with TRBJ1-6; 10 bases agree with TRBD1. V trimming: 2 bases; J trimming: 8 bases; junction bases outside the gene matches: 7. The CDR3 covers 16 residues. Germline V gives CDR1 SGHDT, CDR2 YYEEEE. The CDR3 DNA is TGTGCCAGCAGCTTCCCCCCGGGACAGGGGTATTCACCCCTCCACTTT. As protein: CASSFPPGQGYSPLHF. The full variable domain, in which reference TRBV5-6 and TRBJ1-6 provide the parts outside the CDR3, is DAGVTQSPTHLIKTRGQQVTLRCSPKSGHDTVSWYQQALGQGPQFIFQYYEEEERQRGNFPDRFSGHQFPNYSSELNVNALLLGDSALYLCASSFPPGQGYSPLHFGNGTRLTVT.

This chain uses TRBV6-5 with TRBJ1-3, with 9 bases fitting TRBD1. The junction had 4 bases not matched to a gene; V was cut back by 6 bases and J by 4 bases. The CDR3 sequence is 14 residues long. Germline CDR1 and CDR2: MNHEY and SVGAGI. For the CDR3, the DNA is TGTGCCAGCAGGGGAGACAGGGGGGGAAACACCATATATTTT. Amino acids: CASRGDRGGNTIYF.

This chain links TRBV28 with TRBJ2-2; perhaps TRBD1 as D (6 bases). CDR3 size: 13 residues. Germline lookup yields CDR1 MDHEN and CDR2 SYDVKM. Trimming pared 9 bases from V and 6 bases from J, leaving 14 bases between. The CDR3 reads CASTQGWAGELFF. DNA of the CDR3: TGTGCCAGTACACAGGGTTGGGCCGGGGAGCTGTTTTTT.